This passage covers 29 T cell receptor beta chains from one sample sequenced in a study of T cell responses to AZD1222 COVID-19 vaccine. TCRdb's table, derived via immunoSEQ multiplex PCR, lists solely in-frame clones and lacks some. In the table there are 120,000 or so clones, roughly 90% of which are singletons. The input for sequencing was peripheral blood, taken on day 0 of AZD1222 vaccination. The receptors derive from an adult in good health.

The chain links TRBV19 to TRBJ2-7, with D possibly TRBD2 on 6 matching bases. Trimming removed 2 bases from V and 4 bases from J, with 9 bases in between. CDR1 is LNHDA, CDR2 SQIVND, per germline (reference sequence). The CDR3 spans 13 residues. CDR3 sequence reads: CASSILASYEQYF. Written as DNA, the CDR3 is TGTGCCAGTAGTATACTAGCGTCTTACGAGCAGTACTTC.

The chain carries TRBV2 and TRBJ1-5, with D unclear. This CDR3 is built from 13 residues. CDR1 SNHLY and CDR2 FYNNEI come from the germline V gene. Trimming removed 6 bases at V and 7 bases at J, with 13 bases between. CDR3 sequence: CASRERVNQPQHF. The CDR3 nucleotides are TGTGCCAGCAGAGAAAGGGTGAACCAGCCCCAGCATTTT.

This rearrangement joins TRBV30 to TRBJ1-5; 7 nucleotides align to TRBD1. The ends lost 1 base at V and 6 bases at J; junction bases unmatched: 12. The CDR3 runs to 16 residues. Germline CDR1 GTSNPN, CDR2 SVGIG (reference sequence). The CDR3: CAWSAPGGLQFQPQHF. The DNA of the CDR3 is TGTGCCTGGAGTGCCCCAGGGGGTCTACAATTTCAGCCCCAGCATTTT.

Turning to this clone: Compared with germline, one end of the junction differs, possibly owing to a read error. The genes are TRBV2 and TRBJ2-7, with TRBD2 as a possible D gene (5 bases). The CDR3 runs to 12 residues. Germline V gives CDR1 SNHLY, CDR2 FYNNEI. The CDR3 bases are TGTGCCAGCAGTGCGGAGGCCAGCAGGTTCGGCTTC. Its translation is CASSAEASRFGF.

V and J are TRBV9 and TRBJ1-1; 7 bases map to TRBD1. Unmatched junction bases numbered 7, after V lost 3 bases and J lost 5 bases. This CDR3 spans 14 amino acids. Germline values: CDR1 SGDLS, CDR2 YYNGEE. The CDR3 spells CASSAPTGLTEAFF. CDR3 DNA: TGTGCCAGCAGCGCCCCGACAGGGCTAACTGAAGCTTTCTTT.

This chain connects TRBV6-2 or TRBV6-3 to TRBJ1-2; D is unresolved. Trimming left V 0 bases short and J 2 bases short, with 10 bases between. This CDR3 has 15 amino acids. CDR1 and CDR2 (germline): MNHEY, SVGEGT. The CDR3 DNA sequence: TGTGCCAGCAGTTACTCGAGTCGAAGGAACTATGGCTACACCTTC. It is translated as CASSYSSRRNYGYTF.

The rearrangement links TRBV7-2 to TRBJ2-7; D uncertain. CDR1 and CDR2 (germline): SGHTA, FQGNSA. Trimming left V 1 base short and J 3 bases short, with 10 bases between. CDR3 length: 14 amino acids. The CDR3 DNA reads as TGTGCCAGCAGCTTAGTCGGCCAGGACTACGAGCAGTACTTC. Translated: CASSLVGQDYEQYF.

The J gene is TRBJ1-3, the V gene TRBV7-2; D perhaps matches TRBD1 (5 bases). Deletions cut 2 bases from V and 3 bases from J, with 5 bases between. Germline CDR1 SGHTA, CDR2 FQGNSA. CDR3 length: 13 residues. CDR3 in amino acids: CASSLQGGNTIYF. CDR3 sequence (DNA): TGTGCCAGCAGCTTACAGGGTGGAAACACCATATATTTT.

This clone was observed once. The chain links TRBV6-5 to TRBJ2-2, with D possibly TRBD2 on 6 matching bases. Germline V CDR1 and CDR2: MNHEY, SVGAGI. CDR3 length: 14 amino acids. Trimming removed 8 bases at V and 1 base at J, with 11 bases between. The CDR3 sequence: CASQTGRNTGELFF. CDR3 DNA: TGTGCCAGCCAAACCGGGAGGAACACCGGGGAGCTGTTTTTT.

There are a few counts of this clone. The chain joins TRBV6-5 to TRBJ1-2, with TRBD1 as a possible D gene (5 bases). The CDR3 has 14 amino acids. Trimming left V 0 bases short and J 8 bases short, with 13 bases between. Germline V gene sequence: CDR1 MNHEY, CDR2 SVGAGI. CDR3 DNA: TGTGCCAGCAGTTACTCGAACAGGAAGGACGGCTACACCTTC. This encodes CASSYSNRKDGYTF.

The chain uses TRBV19 and TRBJ2-7; weak D call: TRBD2 (6 bases). This CDR3 has 15 residues. The V and J ends lost 4 bases and 4 bases respectively, with 17 bases between them. Germline assignment: CDR1 LNHDA and CDR2 SQIVND (reference sequence). CDR3: CASSNSAGSSYEQYF. The CDR3 region has the DNA TGTGCCAGTAGTAATTCGGCGGGGTCGAGTTACGAGCAGTACTTC.

Only one count was recorded for this clone. V gene TRBV9 combines with J gene TRBJ1-3; D gene unclear. The CDR3 runs 14 residues. Trimming removed 4 bases from V and 7 bases from J, with 15 bases in between. CDR1 is SGDLS and CDR2 is YYNGEE in the germline V gene. This CDR3 reads CASSSRPQGNTIYF. The CDR3 region has the DNA TGTGCCAGCAGCTCCCGGCCCCAAGGCAACACCATATATTTT.

The V and J genes are TRBV7-9 and TRBJ2-7, with 7 bases aligning to TRBD2. V shed 0 bases and J 2 bases; nucleotides not matched to a gene: 4. Looked up from germline, CDR1 is SEHNR and CDR2 is FQNEAQ (reference sequence). This CDR3 spans 15 amino acids. The CDR3 coding sequence is TGTGCCAGCAGCTTAGCGGGAGGGTCCCCCTACGAGCAGTACTTC. Translating gives CASSLAGGSPYEQYF.

V gene TRBV14 combines with J gene TRBJ1-1; D gene ambiguous. The germline CDR1 and CDR2 sequences are SGHDN and FVKESK. This CDR3 comprises 12 residues. Trimming removed 4 bases from V and 2 bases from J, with 5 bases in between. DNA of the CDR3: TGTGCCAGCAGCCGGGTAAACACTGAAGCTTTCTTT. Translation gives CASSRVNTEAFF.

DNA of the CDR3: TGTGCCAGCACCTCCGTCGCGGGAGGGGGGGGCAATGAGCAGTTCTTC. As protein: CASTSVAGGGGNEQFF. The chain couples TRBV7-2 to TRBJ2-1; TRBD2 matches at 9 bases. V was pared by 7 bases and J by 6 bases, with 13 bases of the junction left unmatched. Germline V gene data show CDR1 as SGHTA and CDR2 as FQGNSA. This CDR3 comprises 16 residues.

This chain connects TRBV2 to TRBJ1-5; TRBD1 aligns across 8 bases. Per the germline V gene, CDR1 is SNHLY and CDR2 is FYNNEI. This CDR3 region has 16 residues. Trimming at V came to 4 bases and at J to 1 base, leaving 6 bases not matched to a gene. The DNA for the CDR3 is TGTGCCAGCAGTGGACGGACAGGGCTAAGCAATCAGCCCCAGCATTTT. Amino acid sequence: CASSGRTGLSNQPQHF.

The J gene is TRBJ1-2, the V gene TRBV19; a possible D gene is TRBD1 (6 bases). The CDR3 runs 12 residues. V was pared by 5 bases and J by 5 bases, with 9 bases between. Germline loops: CDR1 LNHDA, CDR2 SQIVND (reference sequence). CDR3 DNA sequence: TGTGCCAGTAGTTGGACAGCTTATGGCTACACCTTC. As protein: CASSWTAYGYTF. The whole variable domain, remainder taken from reference TRBV19 and TRBJ1-2, is DGGITQSPKYLFRKEGQNVTLSCEQNLNHDAMYWYRQDPGQGLRLIYYSQIVNDFQKGDIAEGYSVSREKKESFPLTVTSAQKNPTAFYLCASSWTAYGYTFGSGTRLTVV.

The chain links TRBV4-3 to TRBJ1-6, with a tentative D call TRBD1 (6 bases). This CDR3 has 15 amino acids. CDR1 and CDR2 (germline): LGHNA, YSLEER. The V end was cut by 0 bases, the J end by 8 bases, with 11 bases between. The CDR3 DNA reads TGCGCCAGCAGCCAAGAAGAGGGGGACCATTCACCCCTCCACTTT. Its translation: CASSQEEGDHSPLHF.

CDR3 region: CASSLSAIQRASYEQYF. CDR3 DNA: TGTGCCAGCAGCTTAAGTGCCATCCAGCGGGCATCCTACGAGCAGTACTTC. The J gene is TRBJ2-7, the V gene TRBV7-2; TRBD2 might be the D (6 bases). Germline V gene sequence: CDR1 SGHTA, CDR2 FQGNSA. V was trimmed by 2 bases and J by 1 base, leaving 18 bases between them. This CDR3 has 17 residues.

The gene calls are TRBV7-3 and TRBJ1-1; 7 nucleotides match TRBD1. Looked up from germline, CDR1 is SGHTA and CDR2 is FQGTGA. The length of the CDR3 is 13 residues. Trimming removed 4 bases from V and 4 bases from J; junction bases left unmatched: 3. CDR3 sequence reads: CASSSTGVTEAFF. The CDR3 nucleotides read TGTGCCAGCAGCTCTACAGGGGTCACTGAAGCTTTCTTT.

This chain uses TRBV4-1 with TRBJ1-1, with D uncertain. Germline CDR1 is MGHRA and CDR2 is YSYEKL. The CDR3 covers 11 residues. V dropped 4 bases and J dropped 7 bases, with 7 bases sitting between them. CDR3 region: CASSLHSEAFF. DNA of the CDR3: TGCGCCAGCAGCCTCCACAGTGAAGCTTTCTTT.

The rearrangement joins TRBV11-2 to TRBJ2-7, with D uncertain. Germline CDR1 SGHAT, CDR2 FQNNGV. V was cut by 3 bases and J by 3 bases, with 15 bases left in between. There are 15 residues in the CDR3. CDR3: CASSLVVGKYYEQYF. As DNA, the CDR3 is TGTGCCAGCAGCTTGGTGGTAGGGAAGTACTACGAGCAGTACTTC.

The genes are TRBV5-8 and TRBJ2-1; the D gene is possibly TRBD2 (5 bases). Per germline, CDR1 SGHTS and CDR2 YDEGEE. With 0 bases removed from V and 6 bases from J, the gap between germline ends came to 19 bases. The length of the CDR3 is 17 residues. CDR3 DNA sequence: TGTGCCAGCAGCTTGGCCCACTTGGCGGGCTGGGTCAATGAGCAGTTCTTC. Protein sequence: CASSLAHLAGWVNEQFF.

The chain joins TRBV9 to TRBJ1-2, with D perhaps TRBD1 (5 bases). Per the germline V gene, CDR1 is SGDLS and CDR2 is YYNGEE. CDR3 length equals 17 residues. Trimming removed 3 bases at V and 10 bases at J, with 28 bases between. CDR3 sequence: CASSAEAGTSNPLPYTF. The CDR3 bases are TGTGCCAGCAGCGCGGAAGCCGGGACTTCAAATCCCCTTCCCTACACCTTC.

The chain uses TRBV5-4 and TRBJ2-1; the D call may be TRBD1 or TRBD2 (5 bases each). CDR1 SGHNT and CDR2 YYREEE come from the germline V gene (reference sequence). Trimming removed 4 bases at V and 4 bases at J, with 9 bases between. The CDR3 is made up of 13 amino acids. This CDR3 reads CASSGRQYNEQFF. The DNA for the CDR3 is TGTGCCAGCAGCGGGAGACAGTACAATGAGCAGTTCTTC.

The chain employs TRBV9 and TRBJ2-2; 10 bases align to TRBD2. Germline CDR1 and CDR2: SGDLS and YYNGEE. The trim removed 5 bases at V and 6 bases at J, leaving 7 bases unmatched. CDR3 size: 15 residues. CDR3 sequence reads: CASSSGRLLSGELFF. CDR3 coding DNA: TGTGCCAGCAGTAGCGGGAGGCTTCTGTCCGGGGAGCTGTTTTTT.

The genes are TRBV13 and TRBJ2-2; D unresolved. This CDR3 is built from 12 residues. From germline, CDR1 is PRHDT and CDR2 FYEKMQ (reference sequence). V was trimmed by 7 bases and J by 7 bases, leaving 10 bases between them. The CDR3 loop reads CASTVGFGELFF. CDR3 DNA sequence: TGTGCCAGCACCGTGGGGTTCGGGGAGCTGTTTTTT.

This clone was picked up one time. The genes are TRBV5-1 and TRBJ2-1, with TRBD2 identical over 13 bases. The CDR3 is made up of 15 amino acids. The V gene end was trimmed by 4 bases and the J gene end by 7 bases; junction bases not matched to a gene: 5. Looked up from germline, CDR1 is SGHRS and CDR2 is YFSETQ. The CDR3 is CASSGGLAGLNEQFF. For the CDR3, the DNA is TGCGCCAGCAGCGGGGGACTAGCGGGGTTGAATGAGCAGTTCTTC.

The chain recombines TRBV14 with TRBJ2-7; no reliable D call. The CDR3 covers 13 residues. CDR1 and CDR2 (germline): SGHDN, FVKESK. V shed 4 bases and J shed 4 bases, with 11 bases lying between them. The CDR3 region is CASSRLQGYEQYF. In DNA form, the CDR3 reads TGTGCCAGCAGCCGATTGCAAGGGTACGAGCAGTACTTC. The whole variable domain, remainder taken from reference TRBV14 and TRBJ2-7, is EAGVTQFPSHSVIEKGQTVTLRCDPISGHDNLYWYRRVMGKEIKFLLHFVKESKQDESGMPNNRFLAERTGGTYSTLKVQPAELEDSGVYFCASSRLQGYEQYFGPGTRLTVT.